Described below is a single TCR beta chain sequence and its context. Using immunoSEQ multiplex PCR, the repertoire was profiled, and TCRdb retains in-frame clones only, with some absent. The sample consists of about 41,000 clones, over 70% of them appearing once. This entry belongs to a study of blood T cell repertoires in COVID-19. The overall study: Samples representing acute and convalescent COVID-19 were sourced from the United States, Italy and Spain. PBMCs, B-cell-depleted T cells, or T cells were the source of the cDNA or gDNA that made up the material.

Germline CDR1 SGHTS, CDR2 YDEGEE. V gave up 1 base and J gave up 2 bases, with 12 bases separating them. CDR3 length: 15 residues. The chain recombines TRBV5-8 with TRBJ1-1; D gene unclear. Sequencing was done on a sample of peripheral blood. This receptor was obtained from a woman of 80 years or more with active or convalescent COVID-19. The CDR3 sequence: CASSLIVATNTEAFF. Here the CDR3 DNA reads TGTGCCAGCAGCTTGATCGTTGCGACAAACACTGAAGCTTTCTTT.